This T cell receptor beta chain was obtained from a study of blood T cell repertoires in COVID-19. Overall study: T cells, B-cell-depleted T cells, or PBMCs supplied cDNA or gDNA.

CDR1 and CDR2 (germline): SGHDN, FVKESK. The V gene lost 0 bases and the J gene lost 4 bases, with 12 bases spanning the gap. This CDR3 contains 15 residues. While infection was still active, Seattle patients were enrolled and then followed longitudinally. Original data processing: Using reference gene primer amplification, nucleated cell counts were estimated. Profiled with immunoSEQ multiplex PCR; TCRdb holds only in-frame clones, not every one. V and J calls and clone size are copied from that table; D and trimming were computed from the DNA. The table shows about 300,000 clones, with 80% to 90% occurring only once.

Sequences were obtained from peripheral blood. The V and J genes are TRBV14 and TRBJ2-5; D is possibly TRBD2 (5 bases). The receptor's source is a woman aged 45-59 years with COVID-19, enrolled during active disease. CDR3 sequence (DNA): TGTGCCAGCAGCCAAGATCTTGATAGCGTAGAGACCCAGTACTTC. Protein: CASSQDLDSVETQYF. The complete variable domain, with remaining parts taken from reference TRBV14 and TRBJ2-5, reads EAGVTQFPSHSVIEKGQTVTLRCDPISGHDNLYWYRRVMGKEIKFLLHFVKESKQDESGMPNNRFLAERTGGTYSTLKVQPAELEDSGVYFCASSQDLDSVETQYFGPGTRLLVL.